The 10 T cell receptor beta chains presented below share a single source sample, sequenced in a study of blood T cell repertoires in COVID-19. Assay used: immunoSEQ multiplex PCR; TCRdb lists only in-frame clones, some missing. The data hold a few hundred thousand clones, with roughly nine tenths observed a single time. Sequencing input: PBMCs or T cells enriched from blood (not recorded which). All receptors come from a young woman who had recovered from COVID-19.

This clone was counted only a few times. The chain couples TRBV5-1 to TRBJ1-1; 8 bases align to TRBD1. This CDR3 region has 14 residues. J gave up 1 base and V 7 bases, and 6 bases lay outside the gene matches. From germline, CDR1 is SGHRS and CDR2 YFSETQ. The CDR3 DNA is TGCGCCAGCGCTGACAGGGGCCGGAACACTGAAGCTTTCTTT. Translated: CASADRGRNTEAFF. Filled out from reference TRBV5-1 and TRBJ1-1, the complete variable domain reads KAGVTQTPRYLIKTRGQQVTLSCSPISGHRSVSWYQQTPGQGLQFLFEYFSETQRNKGNFPGRFSGRQFSNSRSEMNVSTLELGDSALYLCASADRGRNTEAFFGQGTRLTVV.

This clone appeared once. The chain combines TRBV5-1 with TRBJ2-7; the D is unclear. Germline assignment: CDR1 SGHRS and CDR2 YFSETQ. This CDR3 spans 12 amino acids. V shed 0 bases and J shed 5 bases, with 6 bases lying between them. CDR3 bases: TGCGCCAGCAGCTTGGGACACCACGAGCAGTACTTC. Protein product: CASSLGHHEQYF.

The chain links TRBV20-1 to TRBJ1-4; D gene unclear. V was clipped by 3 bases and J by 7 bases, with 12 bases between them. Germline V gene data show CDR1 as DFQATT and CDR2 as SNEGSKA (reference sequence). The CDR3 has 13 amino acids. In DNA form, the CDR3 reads TGCAGTGCTAGTTGGGTCCCGGGTGAAAAACTGTTTTTT. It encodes CSASWVPGEKLFF.

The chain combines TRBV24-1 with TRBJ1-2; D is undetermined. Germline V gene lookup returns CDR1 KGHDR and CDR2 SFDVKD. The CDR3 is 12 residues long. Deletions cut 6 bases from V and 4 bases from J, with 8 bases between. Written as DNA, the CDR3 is TGTGCCACCAGTCCCGGGTCCTATGGCTACACCTTC. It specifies CATSPGSYGYTF.

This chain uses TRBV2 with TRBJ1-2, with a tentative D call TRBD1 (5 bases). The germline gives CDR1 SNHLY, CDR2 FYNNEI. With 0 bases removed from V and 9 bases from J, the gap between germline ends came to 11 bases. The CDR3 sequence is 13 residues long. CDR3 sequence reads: CASSEAQDTRYTF. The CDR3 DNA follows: TGTGCCAGCAGTGAAGCGCAGGACACCCGCTACACCTTC.

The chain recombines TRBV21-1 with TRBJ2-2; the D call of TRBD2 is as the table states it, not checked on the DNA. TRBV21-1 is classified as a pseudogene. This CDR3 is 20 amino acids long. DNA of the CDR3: TGTGCCAGCAGCAAAGGGAGTCTTTCTCAGTTCGCGGGGAACACCGGGGAGCTGTTTTTT. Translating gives CASSKGSLSQFAGNTGELFF.

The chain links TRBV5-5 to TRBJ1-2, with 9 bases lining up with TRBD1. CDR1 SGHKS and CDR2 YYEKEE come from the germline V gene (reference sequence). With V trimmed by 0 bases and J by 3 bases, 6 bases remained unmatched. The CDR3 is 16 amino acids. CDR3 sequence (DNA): TGTGCCAGCAGCTTGGTACAGGGGGCTGGGGACTATGGCTACACCTTC. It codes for CASSLVQGAGDYGYTF.

The CDR3 region has the DNA TGTGCCAGCAGCCAAGTGGTAAAAGCGGGCTATGGCTACACCTTC. Translated: CASSQVVKAGYGYTF. The genes are TRBV3-1 (or the pseudogene TRBV3-2) and TRBJ1-2; D gene uncertain. This CDR3 has 15 residues. With 1 base removed from V and 4 bases from J, the gap between germline ends came to 13 bases. CDR1 is LGHDT and CDR2 is YNNKEL in the germline V gene (reference sequence).

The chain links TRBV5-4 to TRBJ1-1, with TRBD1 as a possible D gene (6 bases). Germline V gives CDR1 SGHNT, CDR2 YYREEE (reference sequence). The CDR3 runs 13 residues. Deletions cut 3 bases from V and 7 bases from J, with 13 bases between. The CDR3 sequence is CASSSSGDLEAFF. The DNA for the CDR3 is TGTGCCAGCAGCTCTTCAGGGGACCTTGAAGCTTTCTTT.

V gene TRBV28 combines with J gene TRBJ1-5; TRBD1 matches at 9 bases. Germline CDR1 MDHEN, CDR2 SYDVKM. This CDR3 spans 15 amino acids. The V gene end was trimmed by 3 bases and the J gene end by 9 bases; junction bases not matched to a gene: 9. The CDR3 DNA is TGTGCCAGCAGTTTTCCAACAGGGGGCGGGGGGCCCCAGCATTTT. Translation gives CASSFPTGGGGPQHF.